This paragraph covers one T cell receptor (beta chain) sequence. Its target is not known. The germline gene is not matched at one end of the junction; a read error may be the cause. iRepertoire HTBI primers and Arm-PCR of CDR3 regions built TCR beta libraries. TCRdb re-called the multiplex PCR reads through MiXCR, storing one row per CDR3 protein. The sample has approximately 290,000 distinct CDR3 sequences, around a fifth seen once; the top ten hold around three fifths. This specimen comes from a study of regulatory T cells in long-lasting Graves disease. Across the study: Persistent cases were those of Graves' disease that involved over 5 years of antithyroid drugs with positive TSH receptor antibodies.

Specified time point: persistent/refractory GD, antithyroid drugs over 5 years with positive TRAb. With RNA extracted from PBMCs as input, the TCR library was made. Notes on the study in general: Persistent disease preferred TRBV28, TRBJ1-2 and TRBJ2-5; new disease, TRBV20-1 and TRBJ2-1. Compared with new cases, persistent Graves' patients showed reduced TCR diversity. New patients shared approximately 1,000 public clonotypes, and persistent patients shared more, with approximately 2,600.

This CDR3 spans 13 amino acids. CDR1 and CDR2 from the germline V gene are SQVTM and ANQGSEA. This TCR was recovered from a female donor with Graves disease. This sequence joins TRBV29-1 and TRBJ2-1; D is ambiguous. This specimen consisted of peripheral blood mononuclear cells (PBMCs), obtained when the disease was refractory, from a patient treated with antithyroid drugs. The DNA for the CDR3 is TGCAGCGTTCTTCTGGCTACAAACAACGAGCAGTTCTTC. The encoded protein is CSVLLATNNEQFF.